The present TCR beta chain was sequenced within a study of blood T cell repertoires in COVID-19. Study-wide background: PBMCs, B-cell-depleted T cells, or T cells were the source of the cDNA or gDNA that made up the material.

Original methodology: Amplified reference gene primers provided the basis for estimating nucleated cell counts. Profiled with immunoSEQ multiplex PCR; TCRdb holds only in-frame clones, not every one. V, J and clone size were drawn from that table, and D and trimming were deduced from the DNA. Among about 150,000 clones listed, 70% to 90% were seen once. The clonotype comes from a woman aged 65 to 85 with acute or convalescent COVID-19. The sample consisted of peripheral blood.

The DNA for the CDR3 is TGTGCCAGCAGCGGGGGCCTAGGCCAAACGAGGAACACTGAAGCTTTCTTT. This gives the protein CASSGGLGQTRNTEAFF. The chain employs TRBV9 and TRBJ1-1; tentative D call: TRBD1 (5 bases). The CDR3 has 17 amino acids. Germline V gene sequence: CDR1 SGDLS, CDR2 YYNGEE. Trimming removed 3 bases at V and 1 base at J, with 19 bases between.